This T cell receptor beta chain was documented in a study of control samples from healthy donors and cancer patients (dated by TCRdb to 2018 to 2021). Libraries were prepared through the immunoSEQ multiplex PCR assay. TCRdb provides this immuneACCESS table in a form limited to in-frame rearrangements. Some clones are lacking; in checked studies, under half of them reflect an unresolved V gene, and why the rest are absent is not known. For this sample the table gives tens of thousands of clones, of which roughly 86% were detected only once. The ten most abundant clones make up roughly 10% of the sample. A word on this clone: The antigen it recognizes is unknown. Base qualities are not provided; no much larger clone lies one nucleotide away.

The germline V gene (reference sequence) yields MNHEY for CDR1 and SMNVEV for CDR2. Including the terminal cysteine and phenylalanine, the CDR3 comprises 11 residues. This entry keeps only the CDR3 DNA: 33 bases, framed from base 1. Trimming removed 6 bases from V and 4 bases from J, leaving 5 bases between the germline ends. The rearranged segments are TRBV27 and TRBJ2-3, with the D gene uncertain. The sequence derives from an older woman with lung cancer. Sequencing was carried out using PBMCs. The bases read TGTGCCAGCAGGGCCCCAGATACGCAGTATTTT. This encodes CASRAPDTQYF.